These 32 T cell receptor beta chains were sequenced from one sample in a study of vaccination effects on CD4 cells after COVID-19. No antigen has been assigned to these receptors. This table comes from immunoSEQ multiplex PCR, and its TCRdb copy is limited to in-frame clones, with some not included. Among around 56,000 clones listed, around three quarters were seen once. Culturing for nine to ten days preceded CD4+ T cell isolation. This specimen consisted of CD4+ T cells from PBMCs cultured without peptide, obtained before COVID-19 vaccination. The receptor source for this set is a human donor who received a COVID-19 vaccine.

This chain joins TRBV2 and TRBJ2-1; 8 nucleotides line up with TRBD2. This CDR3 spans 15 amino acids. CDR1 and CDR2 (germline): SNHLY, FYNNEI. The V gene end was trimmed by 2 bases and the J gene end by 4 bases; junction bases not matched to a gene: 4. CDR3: CASSERGGVYNEQFF. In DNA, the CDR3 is TGTGCCAGCAGTGAACGGGGGGGGGTATACAATGAGCAGTTCTTC. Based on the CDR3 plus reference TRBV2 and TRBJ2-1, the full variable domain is EPEVTQTPSHQVTQMGQEVILRCVPISNHLYFYWYRQILGQKVEFLVSFYNNEISEKSEIFDDQFSVERPDGSNFTLKIRSTKLEDSAMYFCASSERGGVYNEQFFGPGTRLTVL.

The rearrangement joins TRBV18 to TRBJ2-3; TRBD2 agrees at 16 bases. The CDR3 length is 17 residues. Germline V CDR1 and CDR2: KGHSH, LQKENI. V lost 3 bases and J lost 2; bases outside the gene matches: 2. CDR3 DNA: TGTGCCAGCTCACCGGGGACTAGCGGGGGGGCCACAGATACGCAGTATTTT. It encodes CASSPGTSGGATDTQYF.

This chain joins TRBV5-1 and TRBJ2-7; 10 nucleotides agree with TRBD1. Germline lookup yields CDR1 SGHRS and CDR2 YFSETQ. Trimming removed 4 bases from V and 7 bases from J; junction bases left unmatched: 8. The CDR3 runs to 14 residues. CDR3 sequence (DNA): TGCGCCAGCAGCAGGGATGGACAGGGGGGGGAGCAGTACGTC. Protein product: CASSRDGQGGEQYV.

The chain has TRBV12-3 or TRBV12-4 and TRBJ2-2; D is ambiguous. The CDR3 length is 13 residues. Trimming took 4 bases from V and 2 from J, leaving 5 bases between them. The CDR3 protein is CASSSYNTGELFF. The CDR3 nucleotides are TGTGCCAGCAGTTCCTACAACACCGGGGAGCTGTTTTTT.

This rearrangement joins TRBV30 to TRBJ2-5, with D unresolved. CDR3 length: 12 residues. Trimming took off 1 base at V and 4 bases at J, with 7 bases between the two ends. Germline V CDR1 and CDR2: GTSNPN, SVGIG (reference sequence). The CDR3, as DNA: TGTGCCTGGAGTGGTCTGGGAGAGACCCAGTACTTC. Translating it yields CAWSGLGETQYF.

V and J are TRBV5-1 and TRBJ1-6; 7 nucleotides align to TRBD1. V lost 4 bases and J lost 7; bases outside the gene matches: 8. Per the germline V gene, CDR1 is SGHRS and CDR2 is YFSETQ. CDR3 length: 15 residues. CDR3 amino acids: CASSQSGTANSPLHF. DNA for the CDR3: TGCGCCAGCAGCCAGTCCGGGACAGCCAATTCACCCCTCCACTTT.

The CDR3 region is CASSYGGNTIYF. The DNA of the CDR3 is TGTGCCAGCAGTTACGGAGGAAACACCATATATTTT. The chain joins TRBV6-2 or TRBV6-3 to TRBJ1-3; D unclear. V lost 2 bases and J 4 bases, leaving 3 bases between the germline ends. The CDR3 is 12 amino acids. The germline gives CDR1 MNHEY, CDR2 SVGEGT.

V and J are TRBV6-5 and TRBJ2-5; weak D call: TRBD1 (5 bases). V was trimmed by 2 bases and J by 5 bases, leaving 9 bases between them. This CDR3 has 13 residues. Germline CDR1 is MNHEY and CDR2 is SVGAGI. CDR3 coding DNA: TGTGCCAGCAGTTACGCAGGGTTGGAGACCCAGTACTTC. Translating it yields CASSYAGLETQYF.

CDR3 sequence reads: CATSDKTLGGETQYF. The CDR3 DNA reads as TGTGCCACCAGTGACAAGACCCTTGGCGGGGAGACCCAGTACTTC. V gene TRBV24-1 combines with J gene TRBJ2-5; maybe TRBD2 (5 bases). This CDR3 has 15 residues. Trimming removed 4 bases at V and 5 bases at J, with 16 bases between. From germline, CDR1 is KGHDR and CDR2 SFDVKD.

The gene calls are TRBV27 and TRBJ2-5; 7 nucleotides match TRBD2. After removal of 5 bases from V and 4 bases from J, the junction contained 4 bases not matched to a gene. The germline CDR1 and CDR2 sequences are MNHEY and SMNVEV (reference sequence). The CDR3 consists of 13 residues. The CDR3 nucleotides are TGTGCCAGCAGTAGCGGGGCGGGAGAGACCCAGTACTTC. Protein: CASSSGAGETQYF.

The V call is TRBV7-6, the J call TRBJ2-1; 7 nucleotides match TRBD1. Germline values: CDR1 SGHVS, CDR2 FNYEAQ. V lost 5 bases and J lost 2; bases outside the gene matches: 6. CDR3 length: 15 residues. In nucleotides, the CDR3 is TGTGCCAGCAGCACCTACAGGGGAGCCTACAATGAGCAGTTCTTC. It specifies CASSTYRGAYNEQFF. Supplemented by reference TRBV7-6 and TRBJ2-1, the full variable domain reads GAGVSQSPRYKVTKRGQDVALRCDPISGHVSLYWYRQALGQGPEFLTYFNYEAQQDKSGLPNDRFSAERPEGSISTLTIQRTEQRDSAMYRCASSTYRGAYNEQFFGPGTRLTVL.

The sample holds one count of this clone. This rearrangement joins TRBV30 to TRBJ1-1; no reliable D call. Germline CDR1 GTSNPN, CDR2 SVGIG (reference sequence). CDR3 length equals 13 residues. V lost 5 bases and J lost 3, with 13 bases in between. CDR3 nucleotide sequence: TGTGCCTGGTCCGAGGGAGGATACACTGAAGCTTTCTTT. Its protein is CAWSEGGYTEAFF.

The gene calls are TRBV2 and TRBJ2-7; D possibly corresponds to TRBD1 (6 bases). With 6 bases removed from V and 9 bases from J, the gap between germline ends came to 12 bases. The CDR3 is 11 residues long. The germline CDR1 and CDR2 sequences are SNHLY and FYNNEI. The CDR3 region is CASRIQGVQYV. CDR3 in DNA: TGTGCCAGCAGGATACAGGGAGTGCAGTACGTC.

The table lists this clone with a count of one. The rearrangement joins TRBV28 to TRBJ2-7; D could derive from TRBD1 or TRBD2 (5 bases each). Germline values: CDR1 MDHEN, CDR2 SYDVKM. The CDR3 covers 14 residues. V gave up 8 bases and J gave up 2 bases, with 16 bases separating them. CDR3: CASLSRDRTYEQYV. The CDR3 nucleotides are TGTGCCAGCTTATCCAGGGACCGTACCTACGAGCAGTACGTC.

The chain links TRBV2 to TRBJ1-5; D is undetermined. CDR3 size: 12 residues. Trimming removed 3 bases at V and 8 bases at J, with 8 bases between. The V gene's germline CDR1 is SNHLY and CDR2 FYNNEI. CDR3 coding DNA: TGTGCCAGCAGTGACCCAGTAAAGCCCCAGCATTTT. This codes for CASSDPVKPQHF.

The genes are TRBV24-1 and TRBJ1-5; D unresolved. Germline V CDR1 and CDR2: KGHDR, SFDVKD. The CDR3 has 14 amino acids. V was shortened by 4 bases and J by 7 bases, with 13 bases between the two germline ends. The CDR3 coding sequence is TGTGCCACCAGTGACCCACATAGGATCCAGCCCCAGCATTTT. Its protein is CATSDPHRIQPQHF.

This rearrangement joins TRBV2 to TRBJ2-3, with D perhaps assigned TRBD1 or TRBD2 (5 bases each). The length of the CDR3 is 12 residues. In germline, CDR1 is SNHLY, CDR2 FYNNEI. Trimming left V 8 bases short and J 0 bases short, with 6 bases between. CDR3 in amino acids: CASGGSTDTQYF. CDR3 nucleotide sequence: TGTGCCAGCGGGGGTAGCACAGATACGCAGTATTTT.

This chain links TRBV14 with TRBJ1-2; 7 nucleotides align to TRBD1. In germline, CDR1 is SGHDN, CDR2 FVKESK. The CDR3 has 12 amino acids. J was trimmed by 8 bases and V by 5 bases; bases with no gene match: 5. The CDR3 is CASSLRTGGYTF. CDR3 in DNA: TGTGCCAGCAGCTTACGGACAGGCGGCTACACCTTC. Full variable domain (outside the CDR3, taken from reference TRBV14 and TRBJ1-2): EAGVTQFPSHSVIEKGQTVTLRCDPISGHDNLYWYRRVMGKEIKFLLHFVKESKQDESGMPNNRFLAERTGGTYSTLKVQPAELEDSGVYFCASSLRTGGYTFGSGTRLTVV.

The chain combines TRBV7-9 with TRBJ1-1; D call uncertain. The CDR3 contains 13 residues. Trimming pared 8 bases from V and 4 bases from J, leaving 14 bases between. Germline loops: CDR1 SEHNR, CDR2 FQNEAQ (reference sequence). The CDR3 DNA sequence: TGTGCCAGCTCCAACGAGTGGGCCACTGAAGCTTTCTTT. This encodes CASSNEWATEAFF.

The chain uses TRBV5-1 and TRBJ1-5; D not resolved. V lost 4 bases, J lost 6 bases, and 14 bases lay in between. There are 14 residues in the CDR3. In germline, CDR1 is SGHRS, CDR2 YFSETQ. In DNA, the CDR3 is TGCGCCAGCAGCCCCTCCAGTGGGTCTCAGCCCCAGCATTTT. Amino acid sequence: CASSPSSGSQPQHF.

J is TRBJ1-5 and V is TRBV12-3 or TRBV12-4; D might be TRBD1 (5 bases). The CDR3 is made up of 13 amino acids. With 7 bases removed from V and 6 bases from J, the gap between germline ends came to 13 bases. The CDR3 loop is CASTLGDSQPQHF. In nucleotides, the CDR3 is TGTGCCAGCACCCTAGGTGACAGTCAGCCCCAGCATTTT.

The CDR3 nucleotides are TGTGCCAGCAGCTTAGCCCCCGGGGCCTTAGGACAAGAGACCCAGTACTTC. Its translation is CASSLAPGALGQETQYF. V gene TRBV11-2 combines with J gene TRBJ2-5; either TRBD1 or TRBD2 may fit D (5 bases each). Germline V gives CDR1 SGHAT, CDR2 FQNNGV. Trimming shortened V by 1 base and J by 2 bases, and 17 bases separated the two germline ends. This CDR3 has 17 amino acids.

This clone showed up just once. The CDR3 DNA sequence: TGTGCCAGCAGCGCCTACTTTCAAGATCAGCCCCAGCATTTT. This translates into CASSAYFQDQPQHF. The chain employs TRBV7-2 and TRBJ1-5; D is undetermined. The CDR3 has 14 residues. Germline V lookup: CDR1 SGHTA, CDR2 FQGNSA. Trimming removed 5 bases at V and 5 bases at J, with 13 bases between.

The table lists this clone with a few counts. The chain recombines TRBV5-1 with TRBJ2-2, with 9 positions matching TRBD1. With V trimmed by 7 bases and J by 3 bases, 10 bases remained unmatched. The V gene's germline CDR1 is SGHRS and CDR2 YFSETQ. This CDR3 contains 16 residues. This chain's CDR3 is CASGLGWTGDTGELFF. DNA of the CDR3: TGCGCCAGCGGACTAGGATGGACAGGGGACACCGGGGAGCTGTTTTTT.

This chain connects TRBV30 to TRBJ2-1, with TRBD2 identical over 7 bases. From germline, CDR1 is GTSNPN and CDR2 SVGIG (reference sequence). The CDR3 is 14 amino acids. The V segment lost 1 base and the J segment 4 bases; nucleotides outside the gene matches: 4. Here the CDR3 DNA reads TGTGCCTGGAGTGCGGGGGGATCATACAATGAGCAGTTCTTC. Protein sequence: CAWSAGGSYNEQFF.

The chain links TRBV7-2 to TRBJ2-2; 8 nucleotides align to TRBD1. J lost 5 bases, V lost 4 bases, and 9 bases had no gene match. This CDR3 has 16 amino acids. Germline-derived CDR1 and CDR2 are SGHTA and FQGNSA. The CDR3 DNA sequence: TGTGCCAGCAGCTCTCGTTCGACAGGGGTAACCGGGGAGCTGTTTTTT. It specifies CASSSRSTGVTGELFF. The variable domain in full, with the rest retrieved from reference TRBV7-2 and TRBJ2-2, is GAGVSQSPSNKVTEKGKDVELRCDPISGHTALYWYRQSLGQGLEFLIYFQGNSAPDKSGLPSDRFSAERTGGSVSTLTIQRTQQEDSAVYLCASSSRSTGVTGELFFGEGSRLTVL.

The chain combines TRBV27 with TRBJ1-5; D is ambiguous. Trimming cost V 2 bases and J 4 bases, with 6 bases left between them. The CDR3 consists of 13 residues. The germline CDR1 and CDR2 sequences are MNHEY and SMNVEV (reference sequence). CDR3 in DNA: TGTGCCAGCAGTTTAAACAGAAATCAGCCCCAGCATTTT. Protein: CASSLNRNQPQHF.

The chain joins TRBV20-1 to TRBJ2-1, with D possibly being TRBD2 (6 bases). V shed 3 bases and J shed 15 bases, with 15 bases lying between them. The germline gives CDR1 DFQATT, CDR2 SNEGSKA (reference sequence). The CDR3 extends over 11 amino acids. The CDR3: CSASRQGGTFF. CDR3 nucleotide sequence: TGCAGTGCTAGCCGGCAGGGCGGGACGTTCTTC.

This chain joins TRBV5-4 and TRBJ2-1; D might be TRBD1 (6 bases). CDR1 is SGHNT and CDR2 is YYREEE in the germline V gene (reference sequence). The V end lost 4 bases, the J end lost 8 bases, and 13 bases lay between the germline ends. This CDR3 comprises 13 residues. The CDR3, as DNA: TGTGCCAGCAGCCTACAGACAGGAGATGAGCAGTTCTTC. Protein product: CASSLQTGDEQFF.

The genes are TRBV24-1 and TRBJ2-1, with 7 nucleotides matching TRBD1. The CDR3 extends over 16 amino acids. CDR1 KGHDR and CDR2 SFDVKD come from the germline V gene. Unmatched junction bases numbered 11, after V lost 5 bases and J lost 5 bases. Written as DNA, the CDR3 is TGTGCCACCAGTGGGCGCCAGGGGGTTTACAACAATGAGCAGTTCTTC. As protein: CATSGRQGVYNNEQFF.

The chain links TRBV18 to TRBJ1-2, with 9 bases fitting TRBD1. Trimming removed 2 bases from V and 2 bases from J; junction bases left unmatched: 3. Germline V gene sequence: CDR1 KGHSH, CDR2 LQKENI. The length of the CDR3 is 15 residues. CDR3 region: CASSPSTGGNYGYTF. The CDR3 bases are TGTGCCAGCTCACCAAGCACAGGGGGCAACTATGGCTACACCTTC. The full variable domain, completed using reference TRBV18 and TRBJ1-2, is NAGVMQNPRHLVRRRGQEARLRCSPMKGHSHVYWYRQLPEEGLKFMVYLQKENIIDESGMPKERFSAEFPKEGPSILRIQQVVRGDSAAYFCASSPSTGGNYGYTFGSGTRLTVV.

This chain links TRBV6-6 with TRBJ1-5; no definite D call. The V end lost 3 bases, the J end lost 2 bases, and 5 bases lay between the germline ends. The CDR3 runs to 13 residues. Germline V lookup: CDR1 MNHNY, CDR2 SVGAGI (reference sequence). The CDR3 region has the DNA TGTGCCAGCAGTTATGTTGGCAATCAGCCCCAGCATTTT. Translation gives CASSYVGNQPQHF.